A single sample is the source of the 3 T cell receptor beta chains below, sequenced in a study of T cell responses to AZD1222 COVID-19 vaccine. This table comes from immunoSEQ multiplex PCR, and its TCRdb copy is limited to in-frame clones, with some not included. The sample has about 180,000 clones, about 91% seen once. The source material was peripheral blood, sampled 28 days after the second AZD1222 dose. The source is an adult who received the AZD1222 COVID-19 vaccine.

The chain couples TRBV5-1 to TRBJ2-7; TRBD1 matches at 10 bases. The V and J ends lost 4 bases and 2 bases, in that order; junction bases with no gene match: 9. The length of the CDR3 is 16 residues. Germline CDR1 SGHRS, CDR2 YFSETQ. DNA for the CDR3: TGCGCCAGCAGCCCCATGGCCGGGACAGGGGCCTACGAGCAGTACTTC. Translating it yields CASSPMAGTGAYEQYF.

The rearrangement links TRBV4-2 to TRBJ2-2; D is uncertain. The CDR3 loop spans 15 amino acids. Per the germline V gene, CDR1 is LGHNA and CDR2 is YNFKEQ. The V and J ends lost 5 bases and 7 bases respectively, with 17 bases between them. CDR3 bases: TGTGCCAGCAGCAAAAATAGTCTTCAAGGCGGGGAGCTGTTTTTT. It codes for CASSKNSLQGGELFF.

The J gene is TRBJ2-7, the V gene TRBV3-1 (or the pseudogene TRBV3-2), with 7 nucleotides matching TRBD2. The CDR3 runs 14 residues. Germline V gene sequence: CDR1 LGHDT, CDR2 YNNKEL (reference sequence). Germline trimming cut 1 base from V and 5 bases from J; bases unmatched to any gene: 5. CDR3 nucleotide sequence: TGTGCCAGCAGCCAAGTACGGGGGGTGAACGAGCAGTACTTC. Its translation is CASSQVRGVNEQYF.